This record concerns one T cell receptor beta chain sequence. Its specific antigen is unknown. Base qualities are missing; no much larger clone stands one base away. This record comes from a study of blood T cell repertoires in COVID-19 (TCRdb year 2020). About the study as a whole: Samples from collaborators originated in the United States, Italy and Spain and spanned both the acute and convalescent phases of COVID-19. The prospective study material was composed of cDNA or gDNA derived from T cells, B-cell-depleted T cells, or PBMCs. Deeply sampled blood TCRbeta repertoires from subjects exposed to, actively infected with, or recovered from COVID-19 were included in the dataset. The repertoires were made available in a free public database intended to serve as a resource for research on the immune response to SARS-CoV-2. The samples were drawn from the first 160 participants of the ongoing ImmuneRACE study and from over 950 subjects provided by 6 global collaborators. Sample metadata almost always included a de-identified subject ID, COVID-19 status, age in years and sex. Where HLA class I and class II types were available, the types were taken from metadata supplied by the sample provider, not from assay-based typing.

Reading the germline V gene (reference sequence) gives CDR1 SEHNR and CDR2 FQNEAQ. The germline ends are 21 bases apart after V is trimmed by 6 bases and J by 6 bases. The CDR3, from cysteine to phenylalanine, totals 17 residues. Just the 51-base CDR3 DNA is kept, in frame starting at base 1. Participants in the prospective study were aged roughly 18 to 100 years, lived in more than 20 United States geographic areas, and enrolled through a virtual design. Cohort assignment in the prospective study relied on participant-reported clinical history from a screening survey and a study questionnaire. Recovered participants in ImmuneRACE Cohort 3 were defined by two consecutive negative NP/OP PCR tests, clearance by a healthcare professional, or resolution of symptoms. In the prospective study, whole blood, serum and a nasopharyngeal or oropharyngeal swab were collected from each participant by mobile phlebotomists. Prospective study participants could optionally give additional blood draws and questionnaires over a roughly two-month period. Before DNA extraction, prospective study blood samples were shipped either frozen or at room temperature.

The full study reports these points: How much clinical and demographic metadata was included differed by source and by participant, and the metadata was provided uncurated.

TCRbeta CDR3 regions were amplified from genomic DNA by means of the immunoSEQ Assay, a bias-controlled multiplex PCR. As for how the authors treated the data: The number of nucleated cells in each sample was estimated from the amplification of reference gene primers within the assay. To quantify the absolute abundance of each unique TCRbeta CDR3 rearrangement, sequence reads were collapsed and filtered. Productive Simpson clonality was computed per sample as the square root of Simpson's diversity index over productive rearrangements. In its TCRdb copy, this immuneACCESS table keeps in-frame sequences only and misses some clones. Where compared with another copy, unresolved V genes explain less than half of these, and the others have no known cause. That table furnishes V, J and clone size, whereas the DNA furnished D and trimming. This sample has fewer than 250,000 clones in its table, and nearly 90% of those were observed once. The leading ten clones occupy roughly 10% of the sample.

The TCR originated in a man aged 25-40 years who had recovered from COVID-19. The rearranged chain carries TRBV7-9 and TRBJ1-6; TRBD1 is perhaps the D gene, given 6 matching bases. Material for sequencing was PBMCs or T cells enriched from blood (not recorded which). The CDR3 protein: CASRTLGGVPFNSPLHF. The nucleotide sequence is TGTGCCAGCAGGACCCTAGGGGGGGTACCTTTTAATTCACCCCTCCACTTT.